The rows below give T cell receptor beta chains drawn from one sample of a study of T cell responses to AZD1222 COVID-19 vaccine. Assay used: immunoSEQ multiplex PCR; TCRdb lists only in-frame clones, some missing. The data hold about 160,000 clones, with 85% to 95% observed a single time. This sample comprised peripheral blood, obtained 28 days after the second AZD1222 dose. These receptors originate from an adult who received the AZD1222 COVID-19 vaccine. Both conserved end residues are part of each CDR3. A D gene is named only where the DNA matches it firmly. Clone size is given for some rows only: seen once, a few or many times, or a class if the clone is expanded.

CDR3aa,CDR3nt,j_gene,v_gene,abundance,d_gene
CATSRDGIGRGNEQFF,TGTGCCACCAGCAGAGATGGGATCGGCCGAGGCAATGAGCAGTTCTTC,TRBJ2-1,TRBV15,.,.
CSVWGSAGELFF,TGCAGCGTCTGGGGATCGGCCGGGGAGCTGTTTTTT,TRBJ2-2,TRBV29-1,.,.
CASSYLGTQYF,TGTGCCAGCAGTTACCTAGGGACGCAGTATTTT,TRBJ2-3,TRBV6-5,once,.
CASSPGGAASYEQYF,TGTGCCAGCAGCCCAGGGGGGGCCGCCTCCTACGAGCAGTACTTC,TRBJ2-7,TRBV7-7,.,.
CASSVGAGLSYGYTF,TGTGCCAGCAGCGTAGGGGCGGGGCTGAGCTATGGCTACACCTTC,TRBJ1-2,TRBV9,few,.
CASSIGSQAAKNIQYF,TGTGCCAGTAGTATAGGTTCCCAGGCAGCCAAAAACATTCAGTACTTC,TRBJ2-4,TRBV19,few,.
CASTPRASTKNIQYF,TGTGCCAGCACCCCAAGGGCCTCGACCAAAAACATTCAGTACTTC,TRBJ2-4,TRBV6-2/TRBV6-3,.,.
CASSETYYQPQHF,TGTGCCAGCAGTGAGACATATTATCAGCCCCAGCATTTT,TRBJ1-5,TRBV2,.,.
CAISAGGGGELFF,TGTGCCATCAGTGCGGGGGGTGGCGGGGAGCTGTTTTTT,TRBJ2-2,TRBV10-3,.,TRBD2
CASTQLPRDRGVDTQYF,TGTGCCAGCACCCAACTACCCCGGGACAGGGGTGTTGATACGCAGTATTTT,TRBJ2-3,TRBV5-8,.,TRBD1
CASSTYKHNEQFF,TGTGCCAGCAGTACCTACAAGCACAATGAGCAGTTCTTC,TRBJ2-1,TRBV6-5,.,.
CASSLDSRAANTGELFF,TGTGCCAGCAGCTTAGATTCCAGGGCAGCGAACACCGGGGAGCTGTTTTTT,TRBJ2-2,TRBV11-2,.,.
CASRATTNYEQYF,TGTGCCAGCAGAGCGACTACTAACTACGAGCAGTACTTC,TRBJ2-7,TRBV28,.,.
CATRGRVDTEAFF,TGTGCCACCAGGGGCCGTGTCGACACTGAAGCTTTCTTT,TRBJ1-1,TRBV6-5,.,.
CASSQVGVVKDTQYF,TGCGCCAGCAGCCAAGTGGGGGTTGTAAAAGATACGCAGTATTTT,TRBJ2-3,TRBV4-1,.,.
CASSLGGTGELFF,TGTGCCAGCAGCTTAGGTGGGACCGGGGAGCTGTTTTTT,TRBJ2-2,TRBV7-8,.,.
CATSEQGNQPQHF,TGTGCCACCAGTGAACAGGGCAATCAGCCCCAGCATTTT,TRBJ1-5,TRBV24-1,.,.
CASTKRGGSTEAFF,TGTGCCAGCACTAAAAGGGGAGGAAGCACTGAAGCTTTCTTT,TRBJ1-1,TRBV25-1,.,.
CASSLVTAKSSYNEQFF,TGTGCCAGCAGCTTAGTTACTGCTAAGAGCTCCTACAATGAGCAGTTCTTC,TRBJ2-1,TRBV7-9,once,.
CAISESTLTGSHTDTQYF,TGTGCCATCAGTGAGTCGACGCTAACAGGGTCTCACACAGATACGCAGTATTTT,TRBJ2-3,TRBV10-3,.,.
CASTTTGLPEAFF,TGCGCCAGCACGACCACGGGATTGCCTGAAGCTTTCTTT,TRBJ1-1,TRBV4-3,.,.
CASRGGTSGSLTYEQYF,TGTGCCAGCAGGGGGGGGACTAGCGGGAGCCTAACCTACGAGCAGTACTTC,TRBJ2-7,TRBV2,.,TRBD2
CASSPTGFPGANVLTF,TGCGCCAGCAGTCCGACAGGGTTCCCTGGGGCCAACGTCCTGACTTTC,TRBJ2-6,TRBV10-1,.,TRBD1
CASSEVGQGAEAFF,TGTGCCAGCAGTGAAGTTGGGCAGGGGGCTGAAGCTTTCTTT,TRBJ1-1,TRBV6-1,.,TRBD1
CASSQPTSGIPRVNEQFF,TGTGCCAGCAGCCAACCTACTAGCGGGATTCCCAGGGTCAATGAGCAGTTCTTC,TRBJ2-1,TRBV14,.,TRBD2
CASGLGQLNTEAFF,TGTGCTAGTGGTCTGGGACAGTTGAACACTGAAGCTTTCTTT,TRBJ1-1,TRBV12-5,.,TRBD1
CATSDPGQNTGELLF,TGTGCCACCAGTGACCCTGGACAGAACACCGGGGAGCTGCTTTTT,TRBJ2-2,TRBV24-1,.,.
CASSSLAASYNEQFF,TGTGCCAGCAGCTCACTAGCGGCCTCCTACAATGAGCAGTTCTTC,TRBJ2-1,TRBV6-5,.,TRBD2
CASSQDLASATYEQYF,TGTGCCAGCAGCCAAGATTTGGCTAGCGCAACCTACGAGCAGTACTTC,TRBJ2-7,TRBV3-1/TRBV3-2,.,.
CASRARGAGDYGYTF,TGCGCCAGCAGGGCTCGGGGGGCAGGGGACTATGGCTACACCTTC,TRBJ1-2,TRBV10-1,.,.
CASSHARLGINSPLHF,TGTGCCAGCAGCCACGCGAGGCTTGGGATTAATTCACCCCTCCACTTT,TRBJ1-6,TRBV6-6,.,.
CASSLFKPIDSNQPQHF,TGTGCCAGCAGTTTATTTAAACCGATCGATAGCAATCAGCCCCAGCATTTT,TRBJ1-5,TRBV28,.,.
CASSEDYLGGNEQFF,TGTGCCAGCAGTGAGGACTACCTGGGGGGCAATGAGCAGTTCTTC,TRBJ2-1,TRBV2,.,.
CASSVTGDGTEAFF,TGTGCCAGCAGCGTAACAGGGGATGGCACTGAAGCTTTCTTT,TRBJ1-1,TRBV7-2,.,TRBD1
CASSRLFLNTEAFF,TGTGCCAGCAGCCGTTTGTTCCTGAACACTGAAGCTTTCTTT,TRBJ1-1,TRBV6-2/TRBV6-3,.,.
CASSPGSGNTEAFF,TGTGCCAGCTCACCAGGGTCGGGGAACACTGAAGCTTTCTTT,TRBJ1-1,TRBV18,.,.
CASSLGDPTVGYTF,TGCGCCAGCAGCCTGGGGGACCCGACCGTGGGCTACACCTTC,TRBJ1-2,TRBV4-3,.,.
CAISGSVNTGELFF,TGTGCCATCAGTGGTTCTGTGAACACCGGGGAGCTGTTTTTT,TRBJ2-2,TRBV10-3,.,.
CASSLDTSGRSETQYF,TGCGCCAGCAGCTTGGATACTAGCGGGAGGTCCGAGACCCAGTACTTC,TRBJ2-5,TRBV5-1,once,TRBD2
CASSSLAEETQYF,TGTGCCAGCAGCTCACTAGCGGAAGAGACCCAGTACTTC,TRBJ2-5,TRBV6-2/TRBV6-3,.,TRBD2
CAWSVVGAGANVLTF,TGTGCCTGGAGTGTCGTAGGGGCTGGGGCCAACGTCCTGACTTTC,TRBJ2-6,TRBV30,few,.
CASSPSGYTEAFF,TGTGCCAGCAGCCCGAGTGGGTACACTGAAGCTTTCTTT,TRBJ1-1,TRBV28,.,.
CASSQSVSPTDTQYF,TGTGCCAGCAGCCAATCCGTCTCCCCCACAGATACGCAGTATTTT,TRBJ2-3,TRBV4-2,.,.
CATSDLPGLAGVRTGELFF,TGTGCCACCAGTGATCTCCCGGGACTAGCGGGAGTCAGGACCGGGGAGCTGTTTTTT,TRBJ2-2,TRBV24-1,few,TRBD2
CASSQLAGVPDTQYF,TGTGCCAGCAGCCAACTAGCGGGAGTCCCAGATACGCAGTATTTT,TRBJ2-3,TRBV11-2,.,TRBD2